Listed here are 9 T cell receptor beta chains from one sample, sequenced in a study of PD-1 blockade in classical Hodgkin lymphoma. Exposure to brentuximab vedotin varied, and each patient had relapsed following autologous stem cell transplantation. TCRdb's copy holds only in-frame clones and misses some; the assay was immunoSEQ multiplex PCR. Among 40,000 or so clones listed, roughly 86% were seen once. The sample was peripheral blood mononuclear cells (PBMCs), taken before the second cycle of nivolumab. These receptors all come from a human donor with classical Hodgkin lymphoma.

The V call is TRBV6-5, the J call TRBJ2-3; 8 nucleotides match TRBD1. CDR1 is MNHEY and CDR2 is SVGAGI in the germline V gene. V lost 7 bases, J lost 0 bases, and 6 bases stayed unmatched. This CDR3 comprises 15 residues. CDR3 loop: CASTLRTGSTDTQYF. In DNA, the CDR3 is TGTGCCAGCACCCTCAGGACAGGGAGCACAGATACGCAGTATTTT.

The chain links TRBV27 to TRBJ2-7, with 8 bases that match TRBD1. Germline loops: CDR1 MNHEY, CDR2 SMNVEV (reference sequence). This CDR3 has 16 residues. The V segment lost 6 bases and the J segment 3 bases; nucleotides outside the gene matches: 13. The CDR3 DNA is TGTGCCAGCAGCAAATTCCGGGACAGGTTTTTCTACGAGCAGTACTTC. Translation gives CASSKFRDRFFYEQYF.

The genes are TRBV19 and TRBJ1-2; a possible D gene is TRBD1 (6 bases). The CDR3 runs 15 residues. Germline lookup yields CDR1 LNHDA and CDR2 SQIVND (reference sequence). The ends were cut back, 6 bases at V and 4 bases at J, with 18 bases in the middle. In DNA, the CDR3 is TGTGCCAGTAGCGCCTCAATCAGGGGCGGCTATGGCTACACCTTC. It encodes CASSASIRGGYGYTF. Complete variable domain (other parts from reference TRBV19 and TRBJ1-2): DGGITQSPKYLFRKEGQNVTLSCEQNLNHDAMYWYRQDPGQGLRLIYYSQIVNDFQKGDIAEGYSVSREKKESFPLTVTSAQKNPTAFYLCASSASIRGGYGYTFGSGTRLTVV.

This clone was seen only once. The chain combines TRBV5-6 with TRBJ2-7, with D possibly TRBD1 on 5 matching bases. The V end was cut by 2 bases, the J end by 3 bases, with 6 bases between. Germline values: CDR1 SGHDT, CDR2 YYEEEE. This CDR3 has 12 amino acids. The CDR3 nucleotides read TGTGCCAGCAGCTTAGGGGTCTACGAGCAGTACTTC. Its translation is CASSLGVYEQYF.

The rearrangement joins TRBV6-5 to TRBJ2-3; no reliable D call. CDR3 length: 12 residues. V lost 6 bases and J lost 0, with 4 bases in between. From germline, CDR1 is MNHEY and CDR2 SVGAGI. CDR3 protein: CASRGSTDTQYF. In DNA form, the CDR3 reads TGTGCCAGCAGGGGCAGCACAGATACGCAGTATTTT.

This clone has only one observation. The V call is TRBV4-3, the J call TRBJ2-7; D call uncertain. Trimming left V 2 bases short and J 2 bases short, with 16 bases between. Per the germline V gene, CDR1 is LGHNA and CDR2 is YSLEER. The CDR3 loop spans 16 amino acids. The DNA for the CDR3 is TGCGCCAGCAGCCAAACGACACTATCGGCTACCTACGAGCAGTACTTC. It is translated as CASSQTTLSATYEQYF.

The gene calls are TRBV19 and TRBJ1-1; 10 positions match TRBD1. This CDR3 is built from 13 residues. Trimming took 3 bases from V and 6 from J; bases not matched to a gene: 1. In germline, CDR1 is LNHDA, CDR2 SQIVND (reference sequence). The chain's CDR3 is CASSMGTGAEAFF. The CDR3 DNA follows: TGTGCCAGTAGTATGGGGACAGGGGCTGAAGCTTTCTTT. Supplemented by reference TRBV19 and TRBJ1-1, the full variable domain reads DGGITQSPKYLFRKEGQNVTLSCEQNLNHDAMYWYRQDPGQGLRLIYYSQIVNDFQKGDIAEGYSVSREKKESFPLTVTSAQKNPTAFYLCASSMGTGAEAFFGQGTRLTVV.

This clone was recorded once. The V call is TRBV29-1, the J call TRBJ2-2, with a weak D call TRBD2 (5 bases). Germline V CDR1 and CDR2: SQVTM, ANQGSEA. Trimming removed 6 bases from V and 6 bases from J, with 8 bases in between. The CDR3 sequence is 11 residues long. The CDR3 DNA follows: TGCAGCGTGCGACTATCCGGGGAGCTGTTTTTT. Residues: CSVRLSGELFF.

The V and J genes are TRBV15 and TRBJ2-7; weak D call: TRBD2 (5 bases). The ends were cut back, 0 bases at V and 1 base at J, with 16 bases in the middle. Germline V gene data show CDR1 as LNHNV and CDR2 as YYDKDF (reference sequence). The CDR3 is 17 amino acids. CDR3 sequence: CATSRDPLRARSYEQYF. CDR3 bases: TGTGCCACCAGCAGAGATCCTCTGCGGGCCCGATCCTACGAGCAGTACTTC. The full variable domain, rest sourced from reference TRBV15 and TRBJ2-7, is DAMVIQNPRYQVTQFGKPVTLSCSQTLNHNVMYWYQQKSSQAPKLLFHYYDKDFNNEADTPDNFQSRRPNTSFCFLDIRSPGLGDTAMYLCATSRDPLRARSYEQYFGPGTRLTVT.